Following are 18 T cell receptor beta chains from one sample sequenced in a study of beta chain features in type 1 diabetes. The isolated RNA, all of it, was reverse transcribed, so expressed TCRB transcripts were what got sequenced. Sequenced by immunoSEQ multiplex PCR; TCRdb stores in-frame clones only, minus some. The table has about 150,000 clones, roughly 10% seen once. Sequenced sample: central memory CD4+ T cells from blood. All receptors derive from a man between 18 and 35 years old in good health.

The chain links TRBV29-1 to TRBJ2-1, with D uncertain. This CDR3 spans 13 amino acids. V was pared by 4 bases and J by 3 bases, with 10 bases between. Germline-derived CDR1 and CDR2 are SQVTM and ANQGSEA. DNA of the CDR3: TGCAGCGTTGGGTCTAGTTTCTACAATGAGCAGTTCTTC. It specifies CSVGSSFYNEQFF.

The rearrangement joins TRBV7-6 to TRBJ2-1; D not certain. CDR1 is SGHVS and CDR2 is FNYEAQ in the germline V gene. CDR3 length: 15 residues. V lost 3 bases, J lost 3 bases, and 12 bases lay in between. This CDR3 reads CASSFSRAFYNEQFF. CDR3 coding DNA: TGTGCCAGCAGCTTTAGCCGGGCCTTCTACAATGAGCAGTTCTTC.

The sample holds many counts of this clone. The rearrangement joins TRBV6-6 to TRBJ2-3; D may correspond to TRBD1 or TRBD2 (5 bases each). In germline, CDR1 is MNHNY, CDR2 SVGAGI (reference sequence). Trimming took off 5 bases at V and 1 base at J, with 13 bases between the two ends. This CDR3 contains 15 residues. CDR3 amino acids: CASSDRGGGTDTQYF. The CDR3 nucleotides read TGTGCCAGCAGTGACCGTGGGGGAGGCACAGATACGCAGTATTTT.

This clone turned up a few times. V and J are TRBV7-2 and TRBJ1-2; D is perhaps TRBD1 (6 bases). The CDR3 is 17 amino acids. The germline V gene encodes CDR1 SGHTA and CDR2 FQGNSA. Trimming cost V 2 bases and J 6 bases, with 22 bases left between them. The CDR3 here is CASSLSLLATGLHGYTF. The CDR3 nucleotides are TGTGCCAGCAGCTTATCTCTGCTGGCGACAGGTCTTCATGGCTACACCTTC. Drawing the rest from reference TRBV7-2 and TRBJ1-2, the complete variable domain is GAGVSQSPSNKVTEKGKDVELRCDPISGHTALYWYRQSLGQGLEFLIYFQGNSAPDKSGLPSDRFSAERTGGSVSTLTIQRTQQEDSAVYLCASSLSLLATGLHGYTFGSGTRLTVV.

In its sample, this clone is medium-sized. The rearrangement uses TRBV7-2 and TRBJ2-3; D possibly uses TRBD1 or TRBD2 (5 bases each). CDR1 is SGHTA, CDR2 FQGNSA, per germline. The V end was cut by 5 bases, the J end by 2 bases, with 11 bases between. The CDR3 is 14 residues long. CDR3 coding DNA: TGTGCCAGCAGCCGGGACGTTCTCACAGATACGCAGTATTTT. Protein sequence: CASSRDVLTDTQYF.

This clone has only a few counts. This sequence joins TRBV7-9 and TRBJ1-3; D is perhaps TRBD1 (5 bases). V was clipped by 3 bases and J by 12 bases, with 9 bases between them. This CDR3 is built from 11 residues. Germline CDR1 reads SEHNR; CDR2 reads FQNEAQ (reference sequence). CDR3 DNA: TGTGCCAGCAGCTTGTCAGGGATCATATATTTT. Its translation is CASSLSGIIYF.

This clone has at least ten counts. CDR3 nucleotides: TGTGCCTGGAGAGGACGGAACTCTGGAAACACCATATATTTT. Its protein product is CAWRGRNSGNTIYF. The chain carries TRBV30 and TRBJ1-3; D not certain. The CDR3 length is 14 residues. Trimming shortened V by 3 bases and J by 0 bases, and 9 bases separated the two germline ends. The germline CDR1 and CDR2 sequences are GTSNPN and SVGIG (reference sequence).

The V and J genes are TRBV2 and TRBJ1-2; no clear D gene. Germline lookup yields CDR1 SNHLY and CDR2 FYNNEI. V lost 7 bases and J 8 bases, leaving 14 bases between the germline ends. The CDR3 is 12 amino acids. The CDR3 loop reads CASKQSRRGYTF. The DNA of the CDR3 is TGTGCCAGCAAGCAGTCTCGGCGGGGCTACACCTTC.

The J gene is TRBJ1-3, the V gene TRBV29-1; TRBD1 matches at 7 bases. Germline V CDR1 and CDR2: SQVTM, ANQGSEA. The J segment lost 0 bases and the V segment lost 6 bases, leaving 5 bases of the junction unmatched. The CDR3 sequence is 14 residues long. CDR3 residues: CSVRQGSSGNTIYF. In DNA, the CDR3 is TGCAGCGTCCGACAGGGAAGCTCTGGAAACACCATATATTTT.

This clone was seen more than once but under ten times. The sample carries other DNA sequences with the same CDR3. The chain employs TRBV2 and TRBJ1-2; D is uncertain. The CDR3 contains 12 residues. The germline V gene has CDR1 SNHLY and CDR2 FYNNEI. V shed 4 bases and J shed 5 bases, with 8 bases lying between them. CDR3 amino acids: CASSVYGYGYTF. The DNA for the CDR3 is TGTGCCAGCAGTGTTTATGGGTATGGCTACACCTTC.

V gene TRBV7-2 combines with J gene TRBJ1-5; D gene uncertain. This CDR3 is built from 14 residues. The germline V gene encodes CDR1 SGHTA and CDR2 FQGNSA. V gave up 6 bases and J gave up 3 bases, with 12 bases separating them. CDR3 in amino acids: CASSIKLPNQPQHF. In DNA, the CDR3 is TGTGCCAGCAGTATCAAGCTCCCCAATCAGCCCCAGCATTTT.

The sample holds a few counts of this clone. The chain couples TRBV25-1 to TRBJ1-4; D unclear. The CDR3 is 14 residues long. The V gene lost 5 bases and the J gene lost 5 bases, with 12 bases spanning the gap. The germline V gene has CDR1 MGHDK and CDR2 SYGVNS. The CDR3 spells CASSLGSPNEKLFF. The CDR3 bases are TGTGCCAGCAGTTTGGGCAGCCCGAATGAAAAACTGTTTTTT.

The table lists this clone with a few counts. The chain carries TRBV4-3 and TRBJ1-2, with D unresolved. Trimming removed 0 bases at V and 8 bases at J, with 13 bases between. CDR3 length: 14 residues. Germline V CDR1 and CDR2: LGHNA, YSLEER. The CDR3 DNA reads TGCGCCAGCAGCCAAGATTACCAGTCGTTGGGCTACACCTTC. Translation gives CASSQDYQSLGYTF.

The CDR3 region is CASSPSGAGVRETQYF. The DNA of the CDR3 is TGTGCCAGCAGTCCCTCGGGGGCGGGAGTTCGGGAGACCCAGTACTTC. V usage is TRBV28 and J usage is TRBJ2-5; perhaps TRBD2 as D (7 bases). Trimming cost V 5 bases and J 5 bases, with 21 bases left between them. CDR3 length: 16 residues. Germline V lookup: CDR1 MDHEN, CDR2 SYDVKM.

V and J are TRBV7-2 and TRBJ2-3; no firm D call. V lost 2 bases and J 1 base, leaving 10 bases between the germline ends. This CDR3 is built from 15 residues. Germline V gene sequence: CDR1 SGHTA, CDR2 FQGNSA. This CDR3 reads CASSLTAVRTDTQYF. The CDR3 region has the DNA TGTGCCAGCAGCTTAACGGCGGTTCGCACAGATACGCAGTATTTT.

The chain couples TRBV29-1 to TRBJ2-3, with 9 bases identical to TRBD2. The trim removed 3 bases at V and 1 base at J, leaving 5 bases unmatched. Germline-derived CDR1 and CDR2 are SQVTM and ANQGSEA. This CDR3 contains 15 residues. The CDR3 DNA is TGCAGCGTTGAGTCCAGGACTAGCGGCACAGATACGCAGTATTTT. Amino acids: CSVESRTSGTDTQYF.

This clone was detected only a few times. The chain joins TRBV28 to TRBJ2-7; 9 positions agree with TRBD2. The germline V gene encodes CDR1 MDHEN and CDR2 SYDVKM. This CDR3 has 15 amino acids. J gave up 6 bases and V 7 bases, and 13 bases lay outside the gene matches. CDR3 protein: CASNGSGGRLGEQYF. The CDR3 bases are TGTGCCAGCAACGGTAGCGGGGGTCGCCTGGGCGAGCAGTACTTC.

This clone appeared a few times. The chain couples TRBV6-1 to TRBJ2-1, with a possible D match to TRBD1 (5 bases). This CDR3 comprises 11 residues. The germline gives CDR1 MNHNS, CDR2 SASEGT. The V end was cut by 6 bases, the J end by 10 bases, with 10 bases between. CDR3 in DNA: TGTGCCAGCAGCTCTAGACAGGAGCAGTTCTTC. It yields the protein CASSSRQEQFF.